This T cell receptor beta chain derives from a study of T cell responses to AZD1222 COVID-19 vaccine. Study-level points and caveats: Reports say nearly half of spike-specific TCRs go after unmutated variant regions. Clonal diversity was possibly underestimated; the donors were predominantly white British and more often female. Baseline serostatus was positive in only five to seven AZD1222 recipients. Along spike, vaccine-associated CD4 TCRs were found throughout, with dominance at 160-218 and 743-854.

The table came from immunoSEQ multiplex PCR; TCRdb's copy has only in-frame clones and leaves some out. This table holds approximately 150,000 clones, about 94% found once. A remark on this clone: The antigen is undetermined.

CDR1 and CDR2 (germline): SEHNR, FQNEAQ (reference sequence). The V segment lost 10 bases and the J segment 0 bases; nucleotides outside the gene matches: 0. This CDR3 is built from 12 residues. The J gene is TRBJ2-1, the V gene TRBV7-9; 7 bases fit TRBD1. The sequencing used peripheral blood, collected 28 days after the second AZD1222 dose. The TCR was taken from an adult who received the AZD1222 COVID-19 vaccine. The CDR3 spells CATGGSYNEQFF. The CDR3 DNA is TGTGCCACAGGGGGCTCCTACAATGAGCAGTTCTTC. The entire variable domain, with the rest obtained from reference TRBV7-9 and TRBJ2-1, is as follows: DTGVSQNPRHKITKRGQNVTFRCDPISEHNRLYWYRQTLGQGPEFLTYFQNEAQLEKSRLLSDRFSAERPKGSFSTLEIQRTEQGDSAMYLCATGGSYNEQFFGPGTRLTVL.